The present T cell receptor (beta chain) was sequenced within a study of blood T cells in healthy people across ages. The ends were cut back, 5 bases at V and 2 bases at J, with 7 bases in the middle. The V gene's germline CDR1 is SGHTA and CDR2 FQGNSA. The CDR3 runs to 13 residues. PCR was performed a second time for roughly 6 to 12 cycles using a sample-barcoded 5' primer and a J-beta primer mix. A template-switch adaptor with 12 random nucleotides tagged each cDNA molecule. At least 2.5 million CDR3-containing paired-end reads were obtained per sample. TCRdb fed the 5' RACE reads into MiXCR, producing one record per CDR3 protein. The sample lists roughly 1.5 million distinct CDR3 sequences, approximately 42% seen once, with 4% in the top ten. The study, taken as a whole, reports: Unsorted PBMCs blocked a conclusive comparison of naive and antigen-experienced cells. A roughly linear age-dependent decrease characterized TCR beta diversity per million T cells.

This clonotype was seen more than once but under ten times. Its antigen remains unidentified. The TCR sequence derives from a woman aged 18-35 years in good health. The chain carries TRBV7-2 and TRBJ1-3, with D unclear. Material for sequencing was blood. CDR3 region: CASSPVPGNTIYF. The DNA for the CDR3 is TGTGCCAGCAGCCCAGTCCCTGGAAACACCATATATTTT.